The clone carrying this T cell receptor (beta chain) was recorded only once. J was trimmed by 7 bases and V by 5 bases; bases with no gene match: 11. CDR1 SGHAT and CDR2 FQNNGV come from the germline V gene. This CDR3 spans 14 amino acids. These data are taken from a study of shared clonotypes between healthy human individuals. Profiled with immunoSEQ multiplex PCR; TCRdb holds only in-frame clones, not every one. The data contain 2 million to 2.5 million clones, roughly 91% of them singletons. In the naive CD8 group, cells lacked CD45RO and were positively selected for CCR7, so terminally differentiated effector memory CD45RA+ cells were left out.

The sample was naive CD8+ T cells from PBMCs. This receptor was identified in a man between 18 and 35 years old in good health. Some clones in this sample may be carry-over from other donors' samples. The chain joins TRBV11-2 to TRBJ2-7; 7 nucleotides align to TRBD1. The CDR3 loop is CASSPYRGAREQYF. The CDR3 bases are TGTGCCAGCAGCCCGTACAGGGGAGCTCGGGAGCAGTACTTC.